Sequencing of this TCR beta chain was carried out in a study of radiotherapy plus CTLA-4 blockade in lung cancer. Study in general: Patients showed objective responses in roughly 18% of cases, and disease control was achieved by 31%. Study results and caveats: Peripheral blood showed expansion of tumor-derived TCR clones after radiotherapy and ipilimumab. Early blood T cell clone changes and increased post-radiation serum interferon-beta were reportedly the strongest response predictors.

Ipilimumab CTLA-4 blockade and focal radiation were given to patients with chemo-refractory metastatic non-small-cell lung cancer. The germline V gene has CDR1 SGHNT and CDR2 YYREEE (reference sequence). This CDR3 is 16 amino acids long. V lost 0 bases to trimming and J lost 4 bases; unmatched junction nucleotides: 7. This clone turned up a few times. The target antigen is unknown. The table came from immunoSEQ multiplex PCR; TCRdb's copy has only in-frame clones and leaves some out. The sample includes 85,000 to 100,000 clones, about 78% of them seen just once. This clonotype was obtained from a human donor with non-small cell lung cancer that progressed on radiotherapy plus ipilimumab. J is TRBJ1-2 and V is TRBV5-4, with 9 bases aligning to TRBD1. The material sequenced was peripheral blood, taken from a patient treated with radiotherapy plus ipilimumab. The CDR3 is CASSLAPGQGLYGYTF. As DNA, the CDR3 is TGTGCCAGCAGCTTGGCACCGGGACAGGGACTCTATGGCTACACCTTC.